The 30 T cell receptor beta chains reported below all come from one sample, sequenced in a study of cytomegalovirus exposure and HLA in healthy donors. The PCR contained 60 Vbeta and 13 Jbeta primers. Using immunoSEQ multiplex PCR, the repertoire was profiled, and TCRdb retains in-frame clones only, with some absent. The sample records about 62,000 clones, 80% to 90% being singletons. The sequenced sample consisted of PBMCs. The source of these receptors is a woman in her thirties in good health and CMV-seronegative.

The chain links TRBV11-2 to TRBJ2-3; 7 bases are shared with TRBD1. Trimming cost V 6 bases and J 3 bases; bases outside gene matches: 12. Germline V gene lookup returns CDR1 SGHAT and CDR2 FQNNGV. The CDR3 covers 16 residues. CDR3 coding DNA: TGTGCCAGCAGGCATTTTCGAGGGGGCCCTACAGATACGCAGTATTTT. This codes for CASRHFRGGPTDTQYF.

This chain connects TRBV7-2 to TRBJ1-2; TRBD1 might be the D (5 bases). Trimming pared 5 bases from V and 3 bases from J, leaving 10 bases between. Germline CDR1 reads SGHTA; CDR2 reads FQGNSA. The CDR3 is made up of 13 amino acids. CDR3 nucleotides: TGTGCCAGCAGCGGGGGGAGGGACTATGGCTACACCTTC. It specifies CASSGGRDYGYTF.

The chain employs TRBV7-2 and TRBJ2-1; 13 bases are shared with TRBD2. V lost 5 bases to trimming and J lost 4 bases; unmatched junction nucleotides: 5. The V gene's germline CDR1 is SGHTA and CDR2 FQGNSA. There are 16 residues in the CDR3. Written as DNA, the CDR3 is TGTGCCAGCAGCAGGACTAGCGGGGGCCCTTACAATGAGCAGTTCTTC. Amino acid sequence: CASSRTSGGPYNEQFF.

The V call is TRBV7-2, the J call TRBJ1-2, with 7 bases that match TRBD1. With 4 bases clipped from V and 8 bases from J, the junction kept 10 bases outside the gene matches. Germline CDR1 is SGHTA and CDR2 is FQGNSA. The CDR3 contains 14 residues. Here the CDR3 DNA reads TGTGCCAGCAGCTCCTATGAGGGGGCTCGAGGCTACACCTTC. Residues: CASSSYEGARGYTF.

V gene TRBV6-4 combines with J gene TRBJ1-5; D not certain. The CDR3 loop spans 14 amino acids. In germline, CDR1 is MRHNA, CDR2 SNTAGT. Trimming stripped 6 bases from V and 3 bases from J, with 12 bases between. The CDR3 nucleotides read TGTGCCAGCAGCCAAGAGCGGTTCAATCAGCCCCAGCATTTT. Translation: CASSQERFNQPQHF.

The V and J genes are TRBV18 and TRBJ1-2; 7 bases map to TRBD1. Trimming cost V 3 bases and J 5 bases; bases outside gene matches: 9. This CDR3 is 15 amino acids long. Per germline, CDR1 KGHSH and CDR2 LQKENI. CDR3 coding DNA: TGTGCCAGCTCACCGACGGACAGGATGGCGTATGGCTACACCTTC. Translating gives CASSPTDRMAYGYTF.

CDR3 amino acids: CASSSLRDRAYEQYF. CDR3 coding DNA: TGTGCCAGCAGCTCCCTCCGGGACAGGGCGTACGAGCAGTACTTC. The V and J genes are TRBV5-5 and TRBJ2-7, with TRBD1 matching over 9 bases. Germline V gives CDR1 SGHKS, CDR2 YYEKEE (reference sequence). V was clipped by 3 bases and J by 4 bases; unmatched bases: 8. The CDR3 loop spans 15 amino acids.

V usage is TRBV29-1 and J usage is TRBJ2-1, with TRBD2 identical over 7 bases. Trimming cost V 3 bases and J 8 bases; bases outside gene matches: 7. Germline V lookup: CDR1 SQVTM, CDR2 ANQGSEA. The CDR3 is 13 amino acids. CDR3: CSVEARAGDEQFF. The DNA for the CDR3 is TGCAGCGTTGAGGCCAGGGCGGGGGATGAGCAGTTCTTC.

This chain links TRBV14 with TRBJ2-1; possibly TRBD1 for D (5 bases). V was cut by 4 bases and J by 10 bases, with 14 bases left in between. In germline, CDR1 is SGHDN, CDR2 FVKESK. The CDR3 is 13 residues long. The CDR3 DNA sequence: TGTGCCAGCAGCCTGGGGCCCGCTAACGAGCAGTTCTTC. The encoded protein is CASSLGPANEQFF.

The CDR3 sequence: CASSLGTGGRWTEAFF. The CDR3 bases are TGCGCCAGCAGCTTGGGTACAGGGGGCAGGTGGACTGAAGCTTTCTTT. This chain connects TRBV5-1 to TRBJ1-1; 9 nucleotides align to TRBD1. Germline CDR1 reads SGHRS; CDR2 reads YFSETQ. This CDR3 is built from 16 residues. V lost 0 bases and J lost 5; bases outside the gene matches: 8.

This chain links TRBV21-1 with TRBJ1-1; no DNA check was done on the table's D call, TRBD1. TRBV21-1 has pseudogene status. This CDR3 has 16 residues. DNA of the CDR3: TGTGCCAGCAGCAAAGGAGGCAGGGGGACGGACACTGAAGCTTTCTTT. Translation: CASSKGGRGTDTEAFF.

The chain employs TRBV10-1 and TRBJ2-7; 7 nucleotides agree with TRBD1. CDR1 is WNHNN, CDR2 SYGVQD, per germline (reference sequence). V dropped 6 bases and J dropped 2; count of bases not matched to a gene: 4. The CDR3 extends over 13 amino acids. The CDR3 here is CASSPDRAYEQYF. The CDR3 DNA follows: TGCGCCAGCAGCCCCGACAGGGCCTACGAGCAGTACTTC.

The chain joins TRBV28 to TRBJ2-1; D is undetermined. The germline V gene has CDR1 MDHEN and CDR2 SYDVKM. The CDR3 is 14 residues long. The ends were cut back, 10 bases at V and 2 bases at J, with 15 bases in the middle. The CDR3: CATLRRSTYNEQFF. In DNA, the CDR3 is TGTGCCACCCTACGTCGATCTACCTACAATGAGCAGTTCTTC.

CDR3 coding DNA: TGCGCCAGCAGCGTCGGGCTAGCGGAGACCCAGTACTTC. It specifies CASSVGLAETQYF. V and J are TRBV10-1 and TRBJ2-5; D is possibly TRBD2 (6 bases). Germline loops: CDR1 WNHNN, CDR2 SYGVQD (reference sequence). V lost 6 bases to trimming and J lost 5 bases, with 13 bases between them. CDR3 length equals 13 residues.

The rearrangement joins TRBV2 to TRBJ1-2; TRBD1 might be the D (6 bases). V lost 1 base to trimming and J lost 8 bases, with 8 bases between them. This CDR3 has 12 residues. CDR1 and CDR2 from the germline V gene are SNHLY and FYNNEI. The CDR3 DNA sequence: TGTGCCAGCAGTGAAGGGGGGCTAGGCTACACCTTC. This translates into CASSEGGLGYTF. The complete variable domain, with remaining parts taken from reference TRBV2 and TRBJ1-2, reads EPEVTQTPSHQVTQMGQEVILRCVPISNHLYFYWYRQILGQKVEFLVSFYNNEISEKSEIFDDQFSVERPDGSNFTLKIRSTKLEDSAMYFCASSEGGLGYTFGSGTRLTVV.

The chain has TRBV5-6 and TRBJ2-1; the D gene is possibly TRBD2 (6 bases). The germline V and J ends were trimmed by 4 bases and 7 bases, with 21 bases remaining between them. The CDR3 has 16 residues. Germline V gives CDR1 SGHDT, CDR2 YYEEEE. CDR3 sequence reads: CASSPGRGSPRNEQFF. The CDR3 DNA follows: TGTGCCAGCAGCCCGGGGCGGGGATCCCCTCGTAATGAGCAGTTCTTC.

The chain uses TRBV5-6 and TRBJ1-1, with 8 bases that match TRBD1. In germline, CDR1 is SGHDT, CDR2 YYEEEE. V shed 5 bases, J shed 2 bases, and the junction held 8 bases outside the gene matches. There are 15 residues in the CDR3. The CDR3 loop reads CASRRRTGLNTEAFF. The CDR3 nucleotides are TGTGCCAGCAGAAGGAGGACAGGGCTTAACACTGAAGCTTTCTTT.

V is TRBV7-6 and J is TRBJ1-1; D unresolved. From germline, CDR1 is SGHVS and CDR2 FNYEAQ. The length of the CDR3 is 15 residues. With 5 bases removed from V and 5 bases from J, the gap between germline ends came to 18 bases. The CDR3 coding sequence is TGTGCCAGCAGCCGGGTGGGTACCCCGGTAACTGAAGCTTTCTTT. Encoded protein: CASSRVGTPVTEAFF. Supplemented by reference TRBV7-6 and TRBJ1-1, the full variable domain reads GAGVSQSPRYKVTKRGQDVALRCDPISGHVSLYWYRQALGQGPEFLTYFNYEAQQDKSGLPNDRFSAERPEGSISTLTIQRTEQRDSAMYRCASSRVGTPVTEAFFGQGTRLTVV.

The chain has TRBV11-2 and TRBJ1-1; tentatively, D is TRBD1 (5 bases). The CDR3 contains 17 residues. V was pared by 2 bases and J by 11 bases, with 27 bases between. Germline values: CDR1 SGHAT, CDR2 FQNNGV. CDR3: CASSLNIDSLSIPAAFF. The CDR3 coding sequence is TGTGCCAGCAGCTTAAATATCGACAGCTTAAGCATACCGGCGGCTTTCTTT.

The rearrangement uses TRBV19 and TRBJ1-1; D is possibly TRBD1 (5 bases). This CDR3 has 13 amino acids. V was clipped by 8 bases and J by 5 bases, with 15 bases between them. From germline, CDR1 is LNHDA and CDR2 SQIVND (reference sequence). The CDR3 DNA reads TGTGCCAGTCGGCAGCAGGGTTTAACTGAAGCTTTCTTT. It specifies CASRQQGLTEAFF. Based on the CDR3 plus reference TRBV19 and TRBJ1-1, the full variable domain is DGGITQSPKYLFRKEGQNVTLSCEQNLNHDAMYWYRQDPGQGLRLIYYSQIVNDFQKGDIAEGYSVSREKKESFPLTVTSAQKNPTAFYLCASRQQGLTEAFFGQGTRLTVV.

This clone showed up just a few times. The V gene is TRBV19, the J gene TRBJ1-2; D ambiguous. The CDR3 sequence is 13 residues long. The V gene lost 3 bases and the J gene lost 8 bases, with 13 bases spanning the gap. The V gene's germline CDR1 is LNHDA and CDR2 SQIVND (reference sequence). The CDR3, as DNA: TGTGCCAGTAGTATCTCGCGGGAGATGGGCTACACCTTC. This sequence encodes CASSISREMGYTF.

V is TRBV6-5 and J is TRBJ1-5; a possible D gene is TRBD1 (6 bases). V was cut by 6 bases and J by 11 bases, with 23 bases left in between. CDR3 length equals 15 residues. Germline CDR1 MNHEY, CDR2 SVGAGI. CDR3 nucleotides: TGTGCCAGCAGATTCTCACAGGGCGCAGTATCGGCCCAGCATTTT. Protein: CASRFSQGAVSAQHF.

This clone was detected only once. CDR3 bases: TGTGCCAGCAGGAATACCCGGGACAGGGAGTACGAGCAGTACTTC. Residues: CASRNTRDREYEQYF. The J gene is TRBJ2-7, the V gene TRBV6-5, with 9 bases lining up with TRBD1. V trimming: 6 bases; J trimming: 4 bases; junction bases outside the gene matches: 10. This CDR3 region has 15 residues. CDR1 MNHEY and CDR2 SVGAGI come from the germline V gene.

The chain uses TRBV11-2 and TRBJ2-1, with D tentatively TRBD1 (5 bases). V dropped 4 bases and J dropped 5 bases, with 18 bases sitting between them. The germline CDR1 and CDR2 sequences are SGHAT and FQNNGV. This CDR3 spans 16 amino acids. The CDR3, as DNA: TGTGCCAGCAGCTCTCAGGGTAACTCGAGACACAATGAGCAGTTCTTC. Amino acid sequence: CASSSQGNSRHNEQFF.

This clone was seen a few times. The chain links TRBV27 to TRBJ1-1; TRBD1 aligns across 9 bases. Germline trimming cut 6 bases from V and 6 bases from J; bases unmatched to any gene: 11. Germline V lookup: CDR1 MNHEY, CDR2 SMNVEV (reference sequence). This CDR3 contains 15 residues. The CDR3 protein is CASREQGALGAEAFF. CDR3 bases: TGTGCCAGCAGGGAACAGGGGGCCTTGGGGGCTGAAGCTTTCTTT.

The chain uses TRBV13 and TRBJ2-4, with D possibly TRBD1 on 5 matching bases. Germline V CDR1 and CDR2: PRHDT, FYEKMQ (reference sequence). The CDR3 spans 17 residues. Between the trimmed V and J ends, which lost 5 bases and 2 bases, there was a span of 19 bases. The CDR3 protein is CASSLKARWGTKNIQYF. The CDR3 DNA reads TGTGCCAGCAGCCTCAAAGCCCGCTGGGGCACCAAAAACATTCAGTACTTC.

This chain connects TRBV19 to TRBJ1-1; D gene ambiguous. The CDR3 length is 15 residues. The V gene's germline CDR1 is LNHDA and CDR2 SQIVND (reference sequence). V was trimmed by 4 bases and J by 0 bases, leaving 12 bases between them. The CDR3 loop reads CASSRPVRMNTEAFF. CDR3 nucleotide sequence: TGTGCCAGTAGTAGGCCAGTCCGTATGAACACTGAAGCTTTCTTT.

V and J are TRBV27 and TRBJ1-2, with 7 positions matching TRBD1. V dropped 3 bases and J dropped 0; count of bases not matched to a gene: 4. Germline loops: CDR1 MNHEY, CDR2 SMNVEV (reference sequence). This CDR3 spans 15 amino acids. The CDR3 reads CASSFSTGPNYGYTF. The CDR3, as DNA: TGTGCCAGCAGTTTTTCGACAGGGCCTAACTATGGCTACACCTTC.

This chain links TRBV5-6 with TRBJ2-1, with D possibly TRBD2 on 7 matching bases. Germline assignment: CDR1 SGHDT and CDR2 YYEEEE. The CDR3 is 18 residues long. Trimming stripped 4 bases from V and 4 bases from J, with 24 bases between. CDR3 region: CASSPRPWGGRDYNEQFF. CDR3 in DNA: TGTGCCAGCAGCCCCCGCCCCTGGGGGGGGCGAGATTACAATGAGCAGTTCTTC.

This clone appeared a few times. The rearrangement uses TRBV6-5 and TRBJ2-7; a weak D match, TRBD1 (5 bases). CDR1 is MNHEY, CDR2 SVGAGI, per germline. With 0 bases removed from V and 4 bases from J, the gap between germline ends came to 10 bases. The CDR3 has 14 residues. CDR3 sequence: CASSYSRRAYEQYF. The CDR3, as DNA: TGTGCCAGCAGTTACTCGCGCAGGGCTTACGAGCAGTACTTC.